This entry lists 31 T cell receptor beta chains sequenced from one sample in a study of T cell repertoires in cytomegalovirus infection. One entry per CDR3 protein, called by TCRdb with MiXCR from the reads. Of approximately 700,000 distinct CDR3 sequences listed, less than 40% are singletons. The sequenced sample was PBMCs. The origin of the receptors is a human donor in good health (CMV status not recorded). Some clones in this sample may be carry-over from other donors' samples.

This clonotype turned up a few times. This chain uses TRBV19 with TRBJ2-1; 9 positions agree with TRBD1. CDR1 LNHDA and CDR2 SQIVND come from the germline V gene (reference sequence). Trimming at V came to 5 bases and at J to 7 bases, leaving 9 bases not matched to a gene. The CDR3 runs to 15 residues. CDR3 region: CASSHPGQGGNEQFF. The CDR3 DNA follows: TGTGCCAGTAGTCATCCGGGACAGGGAGGGAATGAGCAGTTCTTC. Full variable domain (remainder filled in from reference TRBV19 and TRBJ2-1): DGGITQSPKYLFRKEGQNVTLSCEQNLNHDAMYWYRQDPGQGLRLIYYSQIVNDFQKGDIAEGYSVSREKKESFPLTVTSAQKNPTAFYLCASSHPGQGGNEQFFGPGTRLTVL.

Worth noting for this clonotype: Relative to the germline gene, one junction end is altered; a read error may explain this. The chain couples TRBV4-1 to TRBJ1-2, with 7 nucleotides matching TRBD1. This CDR3 has 17 amino acids. The germline V gene encodes CDR1 MGHRA and CDR2 YSYEKL. In DNA form, the CDR3 reads TGCGCCAGCAGTCAAGGTGGGACAGTCAATTTTCCCTATGGCTACACCTTC. Its protein product is CASSQGGTVNFPYGYTF.

V and J are TRBV7-3 and TRBJ1-1, with no clear D. V was clipped by 2 bases and J by 4 bases, with 14 bases between them. The CDR3 is 15 residues long. The germline CDR1 and CDR2 sequences are SGHTA and FQGTGA. The CDR3 coding sequence is TGTGCCAGCAGCTTATATCCGGGTGTTGGCACTGAAGCTTTCTTT. As protein: CASSLYPGVGTEAFF.

CDR3 in DNA: TGTGCCAGCACCACTAGCGGGAGGGTGGGGAAAGAGACCCAGTACTTC. Translation: CASTTSGRVGKETQYF. The chain links TRBV5-5 to TRBJ2-5; 13 bases are shared with TRBD2. Germline V gene sequence: CDR1 SGHKS, CDR2 YYEKEE (reference sequence). V shed 6 bases, J shed 3 bases, and the junction held 8 bases outside the gene matches. CDR3 length: 16 residues.

This clonotype was seen more than once but under ten times. This chain connects TRBV28 to TRBJ2-6; the D is unclear. Germline assignment: CDR1 MDHEN and CDR2 SYDVKM. The CDR3 loop spans 14 amino acids. Trimming shortened V by 8 bases and J by 0 bases, and 8 bases separated the two germline ends. DNA for the CDR3: TGTGCCAGCGCTACTTCCTCTGGGGCCAACGTCCTGACTTTC. This gives the protein CASATSSGANVLTF.

The gene calls are TRBV18 and TRBJ1-2, with D perhaps TRBD1 (5 bases). Germline V gene sequence: CDR1 KGHSH, CDR2 LQKENI. The length of the CDR3 is 13 residues. V was pared by 6 bases and J by 7 bases, with 15 bases between. In DNA, the CDR3 is TGTGCCAGCTCGCACGGGACTGCCTTTGGCTACACCTTC. Its protein is CASSHGTAFGYTF.

The CDR3 protein is CSGARSNEQFF. CDR3 DNA sequence: TGCAGCGGTGCCAGATCCAATGAGCAGTTCTTC. V is TRBV29-1 and J is TRBJ2-1; D gene ambiguous. This CDR3 has 11 residues. CDR1 and CDR2 from the germline V gene are SQVTM and ANQGSEA. With 7 bases removed from V and 6 bases from J, the gap between germline ends came to 10 bases.

This chain joins TRBV15 and TRBJ1-4, with a tentative D call TRBD1 (6 bases). CDR1 LNHNV and CDR2 YYDKDF come from the germline V gene (reference sequence). The V end was cut by 0 bases, the J end by 8 bases, with 16 bases between. This CDR3 region has 16 residues. CDR3 DNA sequence: TGTGCCACCAGCAGAGATCCTGGCTCCCAGGGGGAAAAACTGTTTTTT. Protein sequence: CATSRDPGSQGEKLFF. Full variable domain (rest looked up from reference TRBV15 and TRBJ1-4): DAMVIQNPRYQVTQFGKPVTLSCSQTLNHNVMYWYQQKSSQAPKLLFHYYDKDFNNEADTPDNFQSRRPNTSFCFLDIRSPGLGDTAMYLCATSRDPGSQGEKLFFGSGTQLSVL.

The V call is TRBV5-6, the J call TRBJ2-2; D might be TRBD2 (7 bases). The CDR3 covers 14 residues. CDR1 is SGHDT and CDR2 is YYEEEE in the germline V gene. The V end lost 5 bases, the J end lost 4 bases, and 12 bases lay between the germline ends. CDR3 nucleotides: TGTGCCAGCAGAGGACGGGGGGCCACCGGGGAGCTGTTTTTT. This translates into CASRGRGATGELFF.

This clonotype was detected many times. This chain links TRBV11-2 with TRBJ2-3, with D possibly TRBD2 on 5 matching bases. This CDR3 has 12 residues. Germline lookup yields CDR1 SGHAT and CDR2 FQNNGV. Trimming took off 1 base at V and 8 bases at J, with 7 bases between the two ends. This CDR3 is CASSLGEGTQYF. In DNA, the CDR3 is TGTGCCAGCAGCTTAGGCGAGGGTACGCAGTATTTT.

This clonotype showed up just a few times. The V and J genes are TRBV12-3 or TRBV12-4 and TRBJ2-5, with D unclear. CDR3 length: 14 amino acids. V shed 3 bases and J shed 2 bases, with 10 bases lying between them. The CDR3 bases are TGTGCCAGCAGTTTTCTACGGGCTCAAGAGACCCAGTACTTC. This sequence encodes CASSFLRAQETQYF.

CDR3 coding DNA: TGTGCCAGAAAAAGGACAGGGGGGAACTATGGCTACACCTTC. Encoded protein: CARKRTGGNYGYTF. The V and J genes are TRBV2 and TRBJ1-2; 10 nucleotides line up with TRBD1. V dropped 9 bases and J dropped 2; count of bases not matched to a gene: 6. This CDR3 comprises 14 residues. Germline V gives CDR1 SNHLY, CDR2 FYNNEI.

The chain combines TRBV28 with TRBJ1-5, with no clear D. This CDR3 contains 14 residues. Germline CDR1 and CDR2: MDHEN and SYDVKM. Trimming removed 8 bases at V and 3 bases at J, with 14 bases between. CDR3 residues: CASANPPVNQPQHF. The CDR3 bases are TGTGCCAGCGCTAACCCCCCAGTCAATCAGCCCCAGCATTTT.

Comment on this clonotype: One end of the junction fails to match germline, which may point to a read error. The chain employs TRBV6-8 and TRBJ2-3; D unresolved. This CDR3 has 11 residues. Germline V gives CDR1 MNHGY, CDR2 SAAAGT. CDR3 bases: TGTGCCATCAGTACCTCTAATACGCAGTATTTT. This encodes CAISTSNTQYF.

This clonotype turned up a few times. The chain carries TRBV7-9 and TRBJ2-2, with 12 positions matching TRBD2. The CDR3 spans 17 residues. After removal of 4 bases from V and 3 bases from J, the junction contained 6 bases not matched to a gene. Germline loops: CDR1 SEHNR, CDR2 FQNEAQ (reference sequence). Written as DNA, the CDR3 is TGTGCCAGCAGCTCCCGAAGACTAGCGGGAGACACCGGGGAGCTGTTTTTT. This codes for CASSSRRLAGDTGELFF.

The DNA of the CDR3 is TGTGCCAGCGCTGCGGTAGGGAGTCTCTTCAGGGACTATGGCTACACCTTC. Amino acid sequence: CASAAVGSLFRDYGYTF. The chain employs TRBV28 and TRBJ1-2; maybe TRBD1 (5 bases). This CDR3 has 17 amino acids. The V gene lost 8 bases and the J gene lost 3 bases, with 25 bases spanning the gap. Looked up from germline, CDR1 is MDHEN and CDR2 is SYDVKM.

This sequence joins TRBV12-3 or TRBV12-4 and TRBJ1-3, with a possible D match to TRBD1 (5 bases). This CDR3 spans 12 amino acids. The V end lost 8 bases, the J end lost 8 bases, and 13 bases lay between the germline ends. CDR3 nucleotides: TGTGCCAGCCGCACGAGCAGGGACACCATATATTTT. This translates into CASRTSRDTIYF.

In its sample, this clonotype was seen a few times. The rearrangement joins TRBV5-1 to TRBJ1-4, with 10 nucleotides matching TRBD1. This CDR3 has 16 amino acids. V shed 6 bases and J 4 bases; nucleotides not matched to a gene: 9. Per the germline V gene, CDR1 is SGHRS and CDR2 is YFSETQ. The CDR3: CASTPGGQGSNEKLFF. CDR3 DNA sequence: TGCGCCAGCACACCAGGGGGACAGGGGAGTAATGAAAAACTGTTTTTT.

Ten or more counts support this clonotype. The chain employs TRBV7-8 and TRBJ1-2, with D unclear. Germline V gene sequence: CDR1 SGHVS, CDR2 FQNEAQ. The CDR3 has 13 residues. Trimming left V 2 bases short and J 3 bases short, with 7 bases between. The CDR3 DNA reads TGTGCCAGCAGCTTATCAGCTGACTATGGCTACACCTTC. Protein product: CASSLSADYGYTF.

This clonotype was recorded a few times. This chain's CDR3 is CASTSEVKSNTGELFF. CDR3 in DNA: TGTGCCAGTACATCGGAGGTTAAGTCCAACACCGGGGAGCTGTTTTTT. The chain uses TRBV6-5 and TRBJ2-2; weak D call: TRBD2 (5 bases). V lost 9 bases and J 2 bases, leaving 19 bases between the germline ends. This CDR3 is 16 amino acids long. Germline lookup yields CDR1 MNHEY and CDR2 SVGAGI.

About this clonotype itself: Germline is not matched at one junction end, which may reflect a read error. V usage is TRBV7-2 and J usage is TRBJ2-4; maybe TRBD2 (5 bases). Germline V gene lookup returns CDR1 SGHTA and CDR2 FQGNSA. The CDR3 is 14 residues long. The CDR3 region is CASSLGGAQNIQYF. CDR3 bases: TGTGCCAGCAGCTTAGGGGGAGCCCAAAACATTCAGTACTTC.

Only a few counts were recorded for this clonotype. J is TRBJ2-1 and V is TRBV12-3 or TRBV12-4; D gene uncertain. This CDR3 is built from 14 residues. The germline V and J ends were trimmed by 6 bases and 4 bases, with 13 bases remaining between them. This chain's CDR3 is CASSQDSVYNEQFF. CDR3 DNA: TGTGCCAGCAGCCAAGATTCCGTTTACAATGAGCAGTTCTTC.

The CDR3 DNA follows: TGCAGTGCTAGAGAAGGGGGGATGAACACTGAAGCTTTCTTT. The encoded protein is CSAREGGMNTEAFF. The chain has TRBV20-1 and TRBJ1-1, with D possibly matching TRBD1 (6 bases). The V gene's germline CDR1 is DFQATT and CDR2 SNEGSKA (reference sequence). V was shortened by 0 bases and J by 0 bases, with 8 bases between the two germline ends. CDR3 length: 14 residues.

Comments on this clonotype: The junction departs from the called germline gene at one end, perhaps through a read error. The genes are TRBV5-1 and TRBJ1-2; D not certain. This CDR3 has 15 amino acids. Looked up from germline, CDR1 is SGHRS and CDR2 is YFSETQ. CDR3 region: CANSLIPEVAYGYTF. The CDR3 DNA reads TGCGCCAACAGCTTGATCCCTGAGGTTGCCTATGGCTACACCTTC. The variable domain in full, completed from reference TRBV5-1 and TRBJ1-2, reads KAGVTQTPRYLIKTRGQQVTLSCSPISGHRSVSWYQQTPGQGLQFLFEYFSETQRNKGNFPGRFSGRQFSNSRSEMNVSTLELGDSALYLCANSLIPEVAYGYTFGSGTRLTVV.

This chain uses TRBV9 with TRBJ2-5; no clear D. Trimming left V 3 bases short and J 5 bases short, with 11 bases between. Germline CDR1 SGDLS, CDR2 YYNGEE. This CDR3 comprises 13 residues. CDR3 DNA sequence: TGTGCCAGCAGCGCAGTGGAAAGGGAGACCCAGTACTTC. It is translated as CASSAVERETQYF.

This clonotype was seen many times. The genes are TRBV7-3 and TRBJ2-3; 8 positions match TRBD2. Germline-derived CDR1 and CDR2 are SGHTA and FQGTGA. With V trimmed by 8 bases and J by 0 bases, 7 bases remained unmatched. The CDR3 runs 15 residues. CDR3 in DNA: TGTGCCAGCGCATGGCTAGCGGGTAGCACAGATACGCAGTATTTT. Translation gives CASAWLAGSTDTQYF.

Of note for this clonotype: A much larger clonotype is one base distant, so this may be a read error. The chain uses TRBV7-8 and TRBJ1-1; no reliable D call. This CDR3 comprises 15 residues. Germline lookup yields CDR1 SGHVS and CDR2 FQNEAQ. V was cut by 5 bases and J by 6 bases, with 19 bases left in between. CDR3: CASSTSQWAGSEAFF. The CDR3 DNA sequence: TGTGCCAGCAGCACTTCACAGTGGGCGGGATCTGAAGCTTTCTTT.

This clonotype was seen more than once but under ten times. The chain couples TRBV27 to TRBJ1-4, with 8 bases matching TRBD1. The germline CDR1 and CDR2 sequences are MNHEY and SMNVEV (reference sequence). Trimming removed 5 bases from V and 4 bases from J; junction bases left unmatched: 9. This CDR3 has 16 residues. CDR3 bases: TGTGCCAGCAGTCCCTATTGGACAGGGCGTAATGAAAAACTGTTTTTT. Translated: CASSPYWTGRNEKLFF. The complete variable domain, with remaining parts taken from reference TRBV27 and TRBJ1-4, reads EAQVTQNPRYLITVTGKKLTVTCSQNMNHEYMSWYRQDPGLGLRQIYYSMNVEVTDKGDVPEGYKVSRKEKRNFPLILESPSPNQTSLYFCASSPYWTGRNEKLFFGSGTQLSVL.

V gene TRBV4-2 combines with J gene TRBJ2-4, with D perhaps matching TRBD2 (6 bases). Trimming stripped 1 base from V and 1 base from J, with 17 bases between. Germline V gene lookup returns CDR1 LGHNA and CDR2 YNFKEQ. CDR3 length equals 18 residues. For the CDR3, the DNA is TGTGCCAGCAGCCAAGGAACCGCGGAGGGAGCGGCCAAAAACATTCAGTACTTC. It yields the protein CASSQGTAEGAAKNIQYF.

This clonotype has more than one count but fewer than ten. V gene TRBV28 combines with J gene TRBJ2-3; D may be TRBD2 (6 bases). Germline V CDR1 and CDR2: MDHEN, SYDVKM. This CDR3 has 15 amino acids. Trimming stripped 6 bases from V and 2 bases from J, with 15 bases between. For the CDR3, the DNA is TGTGCCAGCAGCATGGGGGAGGCGCCCACAGATACGCAGTATTTT. Translation gives CASSMGEAPTDTQYF.

As regards this clonotype: The junction differs from germline at one of its ends, possibly a read error. The chain is built from TRBV10-3 and TRBJ2-3, with 10 bases fitting TRBD1. There are 13 residues in the CDR3. Germline loops: CDR1 ENHRY, CDR2 SYGVKD. The CDR3 loop is CAIDRGQRDTQSF. The CDR3 nucleotides read TGTGCCATCGACAGGGGGCAAAGAGATACGCAGTCTTTT.